This T cell receptor (beta chain) was captured in a study of blood T cell repertoires in COVID-19. For the study at large: Samples came from the United States, Italy and Spain, spanning acute and convalescent COVID-19. From T cells, B-cell-depleted T cells, or PBMCs came the material, which was cDNA or gDNA.

This clone turned up a few times. With V trimmed by 5 bases and J by 4 bases, 7 bases remained unmatched. Germline-derived CDR1 and CDR2 are MNHEY and SVGAGI. CDR3 length: 15 residues. All enrollees were about 18 to 89 years old and from approximately 24 US areas. Original processing notes: By means of reference gene primer amplification, nucleated cell counts were estimated. Clones were sequenced by immunoSEQ multiplex PCR, and TCRdb holds only the in-frame ones, with some missing. V, J and clone size reflect that table, while D and trimming were determined from the DNA. The table includes 200,000 or so clones, around 81% detected once.

Sequenced input: PBMCs or T cells enriched from blood (not recorded which). The V call is TRBV6-5, the J call TRBJ1-5; 8 positions match TRBD1. The sequence was obtained from a man aged 35 to 55 who had recovered from COVID-19. The CDR3 is CASSPRDRLNQPQHF. The CDR3 coding sequence is TGTGCCAGCAGTCCCCGGGACAGGCTAAATCAGCCCCAGCATTTT.